This entry describes one T cell receptor beta chain. What it recognizes is unknown. Runs used v3.0 of the immunoSEQ assay and were done at survey level. Per-sample TRB depth target: 40,000-50,000 T-cell genomes. Assay: immunoSEQ multiplex PCR; the TCRdb copy retains only in-frame clones and omits some. The sample comprises 30,000 to 40,000 clones, 80% to 90% of which are singletons, and roughly a tenth rests with the top ten. These data come from a study of long-term antiretroviral therapy in people with HIV. The study's findings and limits: Whichever time point was examined, clones expanded before ART dominated the repertoire.

Every donor contributed at least one pre-ART and at least two post-ART PBMC samples. There were about 0.95-11 million cryopreserved PBMC in the samples before DNA extraction. This CDR3 is 15 amino acids long. Germline lookup yields CDR1 MNHEY and CDR2 SMNVEV (reference sequence). V lost 4 bases, J lost 3 bases, and 13 bases lay in between. The chain has TRBV27 and TRBJ1-3, with D hard to call. The sequencing used unsorted PBMCs, collected 2.2 years after starting antiretroviral therapy. The sequence was collected from a man aged 18 to 30 with HIV. This chain's CDR3 is CASSSSSSGGNTIYF. As DNA, the CDR3 is TGTGCCAGCAGTTCGTCAAGCAGTGGTGGAAACACCATATATTTT.